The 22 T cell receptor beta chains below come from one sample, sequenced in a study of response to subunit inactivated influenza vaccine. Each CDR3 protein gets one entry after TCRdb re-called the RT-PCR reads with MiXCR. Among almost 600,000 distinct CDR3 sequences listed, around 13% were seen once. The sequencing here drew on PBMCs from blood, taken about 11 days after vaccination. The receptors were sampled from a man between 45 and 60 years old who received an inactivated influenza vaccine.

The CDR3 DNA reads TGTGCCAGCAGTTCCCCCGGGACTAGCGGATACCAAGAGACCCAGTACTTC. It is translated as CASSSPGTSGYQETQYF. This chain joins TRBV28 and TRBJ2-5, with 11 bases matching TRBD2. Trimming at V came to 4 bases and at J to 0 bases, leaving 7 bases not matched to a gene. The CDR3 totals 17 residues. Germline lookup yields CDR1 MDHEN and CDR2 SYDVKM.

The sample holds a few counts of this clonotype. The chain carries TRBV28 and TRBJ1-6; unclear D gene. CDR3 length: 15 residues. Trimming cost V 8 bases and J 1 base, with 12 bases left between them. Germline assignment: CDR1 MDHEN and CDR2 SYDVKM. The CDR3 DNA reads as TGTGCCAGCGGAGCAAGGGTTTCCTATAATTCACCCCTCCACTTT. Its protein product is CASGARVSYNSPLHF.

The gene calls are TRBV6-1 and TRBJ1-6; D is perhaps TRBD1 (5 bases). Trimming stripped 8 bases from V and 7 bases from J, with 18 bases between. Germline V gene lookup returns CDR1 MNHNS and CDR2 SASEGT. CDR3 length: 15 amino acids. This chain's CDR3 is CASGQIRGENSPLHF. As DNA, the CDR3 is TGTGCCAGCGGCCAGATACGGGGGGAAAATTCACCCCTCCACTTT.

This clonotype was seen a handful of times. The CDR3 reads CASSYPGSGANVLTF. The CDR3 nucleotides read TGTGCCAGCAGTTACCCAGGCTCTGGGGCCAACGTCCTGACTTTC. The chain joins TRBV6-5 to TRBJ2-6, with D unclear. The germline V and J ends were trimmed by 2 bases and 0 bases, with 5 bases remaining between them. Per the germline V gene, CDR1 is MNHEY and CDR2 is SVGAGI. CDR3 length: 15 residues.

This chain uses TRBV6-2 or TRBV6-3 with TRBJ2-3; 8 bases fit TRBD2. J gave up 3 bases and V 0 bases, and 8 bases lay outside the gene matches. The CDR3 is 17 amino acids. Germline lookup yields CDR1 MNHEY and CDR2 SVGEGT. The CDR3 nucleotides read TGTGCCAGCAGTTACTCGATACTCGGCGGGAGGACAGATACGCAGTATTTT. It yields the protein CASSYSILGGRTDTQYF.

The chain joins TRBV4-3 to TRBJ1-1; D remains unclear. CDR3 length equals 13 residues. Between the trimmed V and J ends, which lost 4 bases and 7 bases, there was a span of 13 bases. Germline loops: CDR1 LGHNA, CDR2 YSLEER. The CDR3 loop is CASSPGRQSEAFF. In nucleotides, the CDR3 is TGCGCCAGCAGCCCAGGACGACAAAGTGAAGCTTTCTTT.

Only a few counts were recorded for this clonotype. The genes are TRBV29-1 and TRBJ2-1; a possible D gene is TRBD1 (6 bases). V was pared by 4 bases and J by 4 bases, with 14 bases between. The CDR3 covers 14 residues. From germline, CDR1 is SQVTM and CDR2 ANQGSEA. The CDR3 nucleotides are TGCAGCGTTGGCCGGACAGAGCCTTACAATGAGCAGTTCTTC. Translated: CSVGRTEPYNEQFF.

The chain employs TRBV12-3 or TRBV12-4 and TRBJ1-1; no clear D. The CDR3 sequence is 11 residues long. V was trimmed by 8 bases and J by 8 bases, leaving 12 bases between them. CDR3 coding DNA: TGTGCCAGCGGAGCCTTAAGAGAAGCTTTCTTT. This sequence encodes CASGALREAFF.

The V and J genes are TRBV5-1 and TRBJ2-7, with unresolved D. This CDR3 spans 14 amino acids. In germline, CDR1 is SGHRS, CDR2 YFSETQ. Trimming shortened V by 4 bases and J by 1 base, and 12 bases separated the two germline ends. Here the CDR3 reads CASSVQSESYEQYF. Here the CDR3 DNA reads TGCGCCAGCAGCGTCCAGTCGGAGTCCTACGAGCAGTACTTC. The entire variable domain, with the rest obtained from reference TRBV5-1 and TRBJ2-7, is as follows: KAGVTQTPRYLIKTRGQQVTLSCSPISGHRSVSWYQQTPGQGLQFLFEYFSETQRNKGNFPGRFSGRQFSNSRSEMNVSTLELGDSALYLCASSVQSESYEQYFGPGTRLTVT.

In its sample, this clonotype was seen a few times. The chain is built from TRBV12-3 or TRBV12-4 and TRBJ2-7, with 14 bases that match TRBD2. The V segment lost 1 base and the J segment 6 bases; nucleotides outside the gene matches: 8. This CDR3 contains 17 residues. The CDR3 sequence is CASSLGGLAGVPIEQYF. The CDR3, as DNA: TGTGCCAGCAGTTTAGGGGGACTAGCGGGGGTCCCTATCGAGCAGTACTTC.

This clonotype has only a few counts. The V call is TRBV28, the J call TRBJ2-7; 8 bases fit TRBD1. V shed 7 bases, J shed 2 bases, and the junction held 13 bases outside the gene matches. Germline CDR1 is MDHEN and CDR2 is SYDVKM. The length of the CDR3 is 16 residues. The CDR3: CASTRPGQGRPYEQYF. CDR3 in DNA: TGTGCCAGCACCCGGCCTGGACAGGGCAGGCCCTACGAGCAGTACTTC.

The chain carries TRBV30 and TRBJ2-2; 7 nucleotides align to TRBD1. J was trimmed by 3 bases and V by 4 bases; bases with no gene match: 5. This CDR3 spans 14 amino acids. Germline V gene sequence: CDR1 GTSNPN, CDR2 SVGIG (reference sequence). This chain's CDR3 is CAWKTGSHTGELFF. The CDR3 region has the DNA TGTGCCTGGAAGACAGGGTCTCACACCGGGGAGCTGTTTTTT.

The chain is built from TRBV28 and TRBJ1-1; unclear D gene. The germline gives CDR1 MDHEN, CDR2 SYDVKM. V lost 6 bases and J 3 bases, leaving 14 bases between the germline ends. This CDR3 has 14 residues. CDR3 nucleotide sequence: TGTGCCAGCAGGATTCTGACGGGCGACACTGAAGCTTTCTTT. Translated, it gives CASRILTGDTEAFF.

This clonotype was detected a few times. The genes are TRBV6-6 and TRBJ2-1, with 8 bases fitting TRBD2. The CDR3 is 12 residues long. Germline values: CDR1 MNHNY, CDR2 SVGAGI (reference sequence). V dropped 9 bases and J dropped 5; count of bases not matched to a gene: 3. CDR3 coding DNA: TGTGCCAGTGTTAGCGGGAACAATGAGCAGTTCTTC. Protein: CASVSGNNEQFF.

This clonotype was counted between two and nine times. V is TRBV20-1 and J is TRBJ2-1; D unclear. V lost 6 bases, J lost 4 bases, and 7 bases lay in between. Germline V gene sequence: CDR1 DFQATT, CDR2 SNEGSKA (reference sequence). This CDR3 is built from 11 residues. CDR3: CSAPGYNEQFF. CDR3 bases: TGCAGTGCCCCCGGGTACAATGAGCAGTTCTTC.

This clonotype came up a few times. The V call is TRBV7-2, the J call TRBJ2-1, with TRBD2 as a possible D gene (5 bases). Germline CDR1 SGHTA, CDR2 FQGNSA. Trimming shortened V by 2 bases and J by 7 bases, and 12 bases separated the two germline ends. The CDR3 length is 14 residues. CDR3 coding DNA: TGTGCCAGCAGCTTAAGGTCACGGAGGAATGAGCAGTTCTTC. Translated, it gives CASSLRSRRNEQFF.

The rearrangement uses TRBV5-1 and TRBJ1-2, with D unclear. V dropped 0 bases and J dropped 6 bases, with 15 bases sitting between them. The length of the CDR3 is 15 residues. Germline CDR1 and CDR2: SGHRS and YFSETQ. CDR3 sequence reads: CASSLVGPTWDGYTF. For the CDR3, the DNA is TGCGCCAGCAGCTTGGTCGGCCCGACGTGGGATGGCTACACCTTC. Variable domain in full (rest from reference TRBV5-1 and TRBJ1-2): KAGVTQTPRYLIKTRGQQVTLSCSPISGHRSVSWYQQTPGQGLQFLFEYFSETQRNKGNFPGRFSGRQFSNSRSEMNVSTLELGDSALYLCASSLVGPTWDGYTFGSGTRLTVV.

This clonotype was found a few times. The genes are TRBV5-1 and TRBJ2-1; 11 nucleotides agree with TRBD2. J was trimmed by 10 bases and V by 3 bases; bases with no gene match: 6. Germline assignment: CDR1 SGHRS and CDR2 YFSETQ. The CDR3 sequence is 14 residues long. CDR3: CASSSTSGGLEQFF. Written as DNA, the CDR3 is TGCGCCAGCAGCTCCACTAGCGGGGGTTTAGAGCAGTTCTTC. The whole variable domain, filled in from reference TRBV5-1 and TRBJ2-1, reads KAGVTQTPRYLIKTRGQQVTLSCSPISGHRSVSWYQQTPGQGLQFLFEYFSETQRNKGNFPGRFSGRQFSNSRSEMNVSTLELGDSALYLCASSSTSGGLEQFFGPGTRLTVL.

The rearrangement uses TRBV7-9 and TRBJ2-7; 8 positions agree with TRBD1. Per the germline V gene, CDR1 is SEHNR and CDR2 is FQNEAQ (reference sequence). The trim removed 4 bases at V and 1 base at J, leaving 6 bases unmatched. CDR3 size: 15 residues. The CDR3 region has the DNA TGTGCCAGCAGCTCTCTGACAGGGGATTCCTACGAGCAGTACTTC. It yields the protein CASSSLTGDSYEQYF.

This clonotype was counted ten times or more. In nucleotides, the CDR3 is TGTGCCAGCAGCTTAAGCGACAGGGGCTACGAGCAGTACTTC. Amino acid sequence: CASSLSDRGYEQYF. The chain combines TRBV7-2 with TRBJ2-7; 8 nucleotides match TRBD1. Germline V gene sequence: CDR1 SGHTA, CDR2 FQGNSA. After removal of 2 bases from V and 3 bases from J, the junction contained 3 bases not matched to a gene. This CDR3 is built from 14 residues.

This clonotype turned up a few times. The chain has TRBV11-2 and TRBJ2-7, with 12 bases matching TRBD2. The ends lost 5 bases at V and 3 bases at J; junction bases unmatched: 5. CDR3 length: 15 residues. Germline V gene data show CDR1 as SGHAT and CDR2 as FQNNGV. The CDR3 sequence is CASSATTSGSYEQYF. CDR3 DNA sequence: TGTGCCAGCAGCGCTACGACTAGCGGGAGCTACGAGCAGTACTTC.

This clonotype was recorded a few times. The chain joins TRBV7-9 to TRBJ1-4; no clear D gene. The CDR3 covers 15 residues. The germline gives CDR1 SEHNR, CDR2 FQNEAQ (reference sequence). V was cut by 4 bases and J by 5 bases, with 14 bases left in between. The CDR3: CASSSGDTRNEKLFF. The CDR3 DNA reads TGTGCCAGCAGCTCAGGAGACACAAGAAATGAAAAACTGTTTTTT. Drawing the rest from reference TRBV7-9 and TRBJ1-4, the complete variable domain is DTGVSQNPRHKITKRGQNVTFRCDPISEHNRLYWYRQTLGQGPEFLTYFQNEAQLEKSRLLSDRFSAERPKGSFSTLEIQRTEQGDSAMYLCASSSGDTRNEKLFFGSGTQLSVL.